One and the same sample provided the 9 T cell receptor beta chains below, sequenced in a study of beta chain features in type 1 diabetes (dated by TCRdb to 2017 to 2018). The method behind the library was the immunoSEQ multiplex PCR assay. The entire amount of isolated RNA was reverse transcribed using the High Capacity cDNA Reverse Transcription Kit, so the sequenced TCRB transcripts were expressed ones. Not all clones reach the TCRdb copy of this immuneACCESS table, which keeps in-frame sequences only. Checked studies attribute under half of the gap to unresolved V genes and leave the rest unexplained. The sample table lists roughly 300,000 clones, approximately 15% of them with a count of one. Clones ranked in the top ten supply approximately 6.7% of the sample. The material sequenced was central memory CD4+ T cells from blood. The receptors shown here come from a man aged 25-40 years in good health.

The rearrangement links TRBV9 to TRBJ2-1; 7 bases map to TRBD2. The CDR3 covers 16 residues. J lost 4 bases, V lost 2 bases, and 9 bases had no gene match. Germline CDR1 SGDLS, CDR2 YYNGEE. This chain's CDR3 is CASSVQVAGVYNEQFF. The CDR3 DNA sequence: TGTGCCAGCAGCGTTCAGGTGGCGGGGGTATACAATGAGCAGTTCTTC.

The V and J genes are TRBV19 and TRBJ2-1; D may match TRBD1 or TRBD2 (5 bases each). V lost 5 bases and J lost 12, with 23 bases in between. Germline V gives CDR1 LNHDA, CDR2 SQIVND (reference sequence). This CDR3 is built from 15 residues. This CDR3 reads CASSQGTSGLFPQFF. Here the CDR3 DNA reads TGTGCCAGTAGTCAAGGGACGTCCGGCCTGTTCCCGCAGTTCTTC.

In this sample, this clone turned up a few times. The gene calls are TRBV29-1 and TRBJ1-2; 9 bases fit TRBD1. This CDR3 spans 12 amino acids. The trim removed 6 bases at V and 8 bases at J, leaving 7 bases unmatched. Germline V gene data show CDR1 as SQVTM and CDR2 as ANQGSEA. This chain's CDR3 is CSVEQGASGYTF. CDR3 nucleotide sequence: TGCAGCGTCGAACAGGGGGCATCGGGCTACACCTTC. Based on the CDR3 plus reference TRBV29-1 and TRBJ1-2, the full variable domain is SAVISQKPSRDICQRGTSLTIQCQVDSQVTMMFWYRQQPGQSLTLIATANQGSEATYESGFVIDKFPISRPNLTFSTLTVSNMSPEDSSIYLCSVEQGASGYTFGSGTRLTVV.

The V gene is TRBV2, the J gene TRBJ2-3; perhaps D is TRBD1 or TRBD2 (6 bases each). Germline V gene sequence: CDR1 SNHLY, CDR2 FYNNEI. CDR3 size: 13 residues. V was clipped by 4 bases and J by 5 bases, with 10 bases between them. The CDR3 reads CASSGLGGDTQYF. The CDR3 bases are TGTGCCAGCAGTGGACTAGGGGGAGATACGCAGTATTTT.

Note on this clone: One end of the junction fails to match germline, which may point to a read error. The chain carries TRBV18 and TRBJ2-7; D possibly matches TRBD1 or TRBD2 (5 bases each). The length of the CDR3 is 12 residues. Germline values: CDR1 KGHSH, CDR2 LQKENI. CDR3 sequence (DNA): TGTGCCAGCTCACCAAGCATGGGGTCAGGGACCTTC. Translated, it gives CASSPSMGSGTF.

The V call is TRBV6-6, the J call TRBJ1-1; D may be TRBD1 (6 bases). CDR3 size: 15 residues. Germline CDR1 and CDR2: MNHNY and SVGAGI (reference sequence). V dropped 6 bases and J dropped 1 base, with 15 bases sitting between them. CDR3 in amino acids: CASRHQGGENTEAFF. In DNA, the CDR3 is TGTGCCAGCAGACACCAAGGGGGGGAGAACACTGAAGCTTTCTTT.

The gene calls are TRBV5-1 and TRBJ1-1, with D perhaps TRBD1 (6 bases). CDR1 SGHRS and CDR2 YFSETQ come from the germline V gene. The CDR3 loop spans 14 amino acids. The ends were cut back, 4 bases at V and 6 bases at J, with 16 bases in the middle. CDR3 residues: CASSPGGRGAEAFF. The CDR3 DNA reads TGCGCCAGCAGCCCAGGAGGCAGGGGCGCTGAAGCTTTCTTT.

The V call is TRBV11-2, the J call TRBJ1-5; 8 bases align to TRBD1. The germline V gene encodes CDR1 SGHAT and CDR2 FQNNGV. The length of the CDR3 is 15 residues. Trimming took 1 base from V and 4 from J; bases not matched to a gene: 3. CDR3 protein: CASSLAGGQNQPQHF. DNA for the CDR3: TGTGCCAGCAGCTTAGCAGGGGGCCAAAATCAGCCCCAGCATTTT.

The chain uses TRBV19 and TRBJ1-6, with TRBD1 as a possible D gene (5 bases). Germline lookup yields CDR1 LNHDA and CDR2 SQIVND (reference sequence). The CDR3 runs to 13 residues. Deletions cut 4 bases from V and 10 bases from J, with 11 bases between. CDR3 in DNA: TGTGCCAGTAGTACGACAGTCGGGTCACCCCTCCACTTT. Its translation: CASSTTVGSPLHF.